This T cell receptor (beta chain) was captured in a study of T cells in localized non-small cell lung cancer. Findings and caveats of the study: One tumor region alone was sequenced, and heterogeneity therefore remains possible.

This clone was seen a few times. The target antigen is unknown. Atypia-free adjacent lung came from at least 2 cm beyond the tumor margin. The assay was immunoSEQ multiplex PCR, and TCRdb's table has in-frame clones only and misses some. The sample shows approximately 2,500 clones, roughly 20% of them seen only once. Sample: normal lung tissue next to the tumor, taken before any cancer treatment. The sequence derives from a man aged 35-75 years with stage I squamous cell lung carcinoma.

The chain's CDR3 is CASKSSRTDTQYF. Here the CDR3 DNA reads TGTGCCAGCAAGTCAAGCCGCACAGATACGCAGTATTTT. The chain has TRBV9 and TRBJ2-3; D not resolved. The CDR3 loop spans 13 amino acids. Trimming pared 6 bases from V and 1 base from J, leaving 9 bases between. Germline CDR1 SGDLS, CDR2 YYNGEE.